Detailed here is one T cell receptor (beta chain). Its antigen is not identified. This record comes from a study of T cells expressing NK-cell markers. The overall study: In sorted CD3+CD56+NKG2C+, CD3+CD56+NKG2C- and CD3+CD56-NKG2C+ T cells, TCR beta repertoires were obtained. The study sequenced eight donors, seven HCMV-seropositive and one seronegative.

CDR3 length: 15 amino acids. The authors made TCR beta cDNA libraries by 5'RACE template switching. This switching added a universal primer site and UMIs. One entry per CDR3 protein, without DNA, is what TCRdb gives after re-calling the 5' RACE reads. This table lists under 600,000 distinct CDR3 sequences. Study results and limitations: It is unclear if expanded NKG2C-expressing clones target HCMV antigens.

The TCR was taken from a woman between 50 and 59 years old in good health. The sample taken for sequencing was blood T cells: a sorted CD56 or NKG2C T cell subset, CD4+ or CD8+ T cells, or bulk PBMC T cells (not recorded which). V and J are TRBV12-3 or TRBV12-4 and TRBJ2-3; the D call of TRBD1 rests on TCRdb alone, since no DNA is present to check it. The chain's CDR3 is CASSSGQGVTDTQYF.